Listed here are 9 T cell receptor beta chains from one sample, sequenced in a study of blood T cell repertoires in COVID-19. Using immunoSEQ multiplex PCR, the repertoire was profiled, and TCRdb retains in-frame clones only, with some absent. The data show some 150,000 clones, 81% seen once. The sample consisted of peripheral blood. These receptors came from a woman aged 55-75 years with active or convalescent COVID-19.

The gene calls are TRBV6-5 and TRBJ1-1; the D is unclear. The CDR3 covers 13 residues. V dropped 6 bases and J dropped 2 bases, with 10 bases sitting between them. Germline V gene lookup returns CDR1 MNHEY and CDR2 SVGAGI. DNA for the CDR3: TGTGCCAGCAGCTACAGAGTTAACACTGAAGCTTTCTTT. Its protein product is CASSYRVNTEAFF.

The rearrangement links TRBV5-1 to TRBJ2-1; 11 bases are a match to TRBD1. In germline, CDR1 is SGHRS, CDR2 YFSETQ. Losses at the gene ends were 5 bases for V and 7 bases for J; bases not matched to a gene: 8. The CDR3 totals 15 residues. The CDR3 here is CASSFGTGGVNEQFF. The CDR3 DNA reads TGCGCCAGCAGTTTCGGGACAGGGGGTGTGAATGAGCAGTTCTTC.

This chain uses TRBV30 with TRBJ1-2, with D tentatively TRBD1 (6 bases). Germline assignment: CDR1 GTSNPN and CDR2 SVGIG (reference sequence). The V end lost 2 bases, the J end lost 3 bases, and 16 bases lay between the germline ends. CDR3 length: 15 amino acids. In nucleotides, the CDR3 is TGTGCCTGGAGTCCGACAGGCCACACGTACTATGGCTACACCTTC. Translated: CAWSPTGHTYYGYTF.

V usage is TRBV28 and J usage is TRBJ2-7, with D possibly matching TRBD1 (7 bases). V lost 3 bases to trimming and J lost 6 bases, with 9 bases between them. This CDR3 contains 12 residues. Germline values: CDR1 MDHEN, CDR2 SYDVKM. The CDR3, as DNA: TGTGCCAGCAGTTTTCAGGGGGGCGAGCAGTACTTC. Protein product: CASSFQGGEQYF. Supplemented by reference TRBV28 and TRBJ2-7, the full variable domain reads DVKVTQSSRYLVKRTGEKVFLECVQDMDHENMFWYRQDPGLGLRLIYFSYDVKMKEKGDIPEGYSVSREKKERFSLILESASTNQTSMYLCASSFQGGEQYFGPGTRLTVT.

This clone was detected once. The chain has TRBV24-1 and TRBJ2-5; 7 bases agree with TRBD1. This CDR3 has 13 amino acids. Germline V gives CDR1 KGHDR, CDR2 SFDVKD. Germline trimming cut 7 bases from V and 4 bases from J; bases unmatched to any gene: 5. This CDR3 reads CATRGDSRETQYF. CDR3 nucleotides: TGTGCCACCAGGGGGGACAGTAGAGAGACCCAGTACTTC.

V is TRBV29-1 and J is TRBJ2-5; D possibly corresponds to TRBD1 (6 bases). Looked up from germline, CDR1 is SQVTM and CDR2 is ANQGSEA. CDR3 size: 13 residues. CDR3 in amino acids: CSYLGQLQETQYF. The DNA for the CDR3 is TGCAGTTATCTAGGACAGCTGCAAGAGACCCAGTACTTC.

This clone is a singleton in its sample. The rearrangement uses TRBV7-3 and TRBJ1-1; tentatively, D is TRBD1 (5 bases). Germline V lookup: CDR1 SGHTA, CDR2 FQGTGA. The V gene lost 2 bases and the J gene lost 4 bases, with 14 bases spanning the gap. CDR3 length: 15 residues. CDR3 DNA sequence: TGTGCCAGCAGCTTAGGGGCAGGGCTGAGCACTGAAGCTTTCTTT. It codes for CASSLGAGLSTEAFF.

The V and J genes are TRBV7-3 and TRBJ2-2, with 8 bases lining up with TRBD1. The CDR3 is 14 amino acids. Germline CDR1 SGHTA, CDR2 FQGTGA. The trim removed 4 bases at V and 6 bases at J, leaving 4 bases unmatched. The CDR3 spells CASSWTGHAGELFF. The CDR3 coding sequence is TGTGCCAGCAGCTGGACAGGGCACGCCGGGGAGCTGTTTTTT.

The gene calls are TRBV19 and TRBJ2-7; TRBD2 matches at 12 bases. This CDR3 is 15 amino acids long. Unmatched junction bases numbered 5, after V lost 6 bases and J lost 2 bases. The germline CDR1 and CDR2 sequences are LNHDA and SQIVND (reference sequence). The CDR3 coding sequence is TGTGCCAGTAGCACTAGCGGGGGGTTCCCCTACGAGCAGTACGTC. This sequence encodes CASSTSGGFPYEQYV.